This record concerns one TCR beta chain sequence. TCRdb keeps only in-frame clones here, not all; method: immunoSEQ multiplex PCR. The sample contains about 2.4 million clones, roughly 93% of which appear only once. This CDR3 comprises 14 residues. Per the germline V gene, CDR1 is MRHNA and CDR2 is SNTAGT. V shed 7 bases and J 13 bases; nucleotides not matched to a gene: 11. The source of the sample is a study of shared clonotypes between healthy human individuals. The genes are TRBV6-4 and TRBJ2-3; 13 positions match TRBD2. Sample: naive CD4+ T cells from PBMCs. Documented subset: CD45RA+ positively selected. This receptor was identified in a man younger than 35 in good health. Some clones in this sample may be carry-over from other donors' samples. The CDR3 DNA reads TGTGCCAGCACAGGACTAGCGGGAGACCTTAAGGAGTATTTT. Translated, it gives CASTGLAGDLKEYF.